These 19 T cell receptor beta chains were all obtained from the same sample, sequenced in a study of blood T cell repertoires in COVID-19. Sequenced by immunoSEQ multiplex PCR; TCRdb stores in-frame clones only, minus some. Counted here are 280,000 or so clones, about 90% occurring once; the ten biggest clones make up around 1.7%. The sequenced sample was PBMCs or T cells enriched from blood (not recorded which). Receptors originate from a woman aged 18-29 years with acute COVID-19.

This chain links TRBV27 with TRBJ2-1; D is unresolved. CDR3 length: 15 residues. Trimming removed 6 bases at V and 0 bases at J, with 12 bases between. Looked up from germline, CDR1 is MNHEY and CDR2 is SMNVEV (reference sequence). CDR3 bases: TGTGCCAGCAGACTGAGCCAAAGCTCCTACAATGAGCAGTTCTTC. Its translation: CASRLSQSSYNEQFF.

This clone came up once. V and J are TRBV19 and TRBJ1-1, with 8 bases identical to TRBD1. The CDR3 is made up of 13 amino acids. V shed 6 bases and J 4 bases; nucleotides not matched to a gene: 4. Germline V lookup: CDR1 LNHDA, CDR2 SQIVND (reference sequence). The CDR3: CASRQQGVTEAFF. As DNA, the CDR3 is TGTGCCAGTAGGCAACAGGGGGTCACTGAAGCTTTCTTT.

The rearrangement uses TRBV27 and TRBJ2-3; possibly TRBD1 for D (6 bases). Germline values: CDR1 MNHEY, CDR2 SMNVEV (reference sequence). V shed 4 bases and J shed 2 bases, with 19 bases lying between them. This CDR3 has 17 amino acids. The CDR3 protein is CASSSRPATGPTDTQYF. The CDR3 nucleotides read TGTGCCAGCAGTTCTAGGCCTGCTACAGGGCCCACAGATACGCAGTATTTT.

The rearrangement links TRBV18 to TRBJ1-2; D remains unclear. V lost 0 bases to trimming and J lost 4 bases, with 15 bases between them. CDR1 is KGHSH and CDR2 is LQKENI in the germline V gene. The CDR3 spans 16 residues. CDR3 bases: TGTGCCAGCTCACCACCGTGGGCCCAGGTGGGCTATGGCTACACCTTC. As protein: CASSPPWAQVGYGYTF.

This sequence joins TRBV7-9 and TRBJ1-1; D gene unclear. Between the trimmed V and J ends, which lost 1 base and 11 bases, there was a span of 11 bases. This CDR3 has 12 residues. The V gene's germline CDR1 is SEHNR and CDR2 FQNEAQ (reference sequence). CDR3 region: CASSLGGGLAFF. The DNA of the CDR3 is TGTGCCAGCAGCTTAGGTGGCGGGTTGGCTTTCTTT.

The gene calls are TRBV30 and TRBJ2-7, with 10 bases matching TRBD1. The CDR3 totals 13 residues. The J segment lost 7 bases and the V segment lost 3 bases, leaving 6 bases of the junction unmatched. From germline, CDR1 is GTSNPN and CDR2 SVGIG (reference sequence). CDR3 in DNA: TGTGCCTGGAGAGGGACAGGGGTCGGAGAGCAGTACTTC. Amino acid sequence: CAWRGTGVGEQYF.

The CDR3, as DNA: TGTGCCAGCAGACTGCCGGGAGCCCGTGGCGATGAGCAGTTCTTC. Translation: CASRLPGARGDEQFF. V is TRBV7-8 and J is TRBJ2-1; the D gene is possibly TRBD2 (6 bases). With 6 bases removed from V and 8 bases from J, the gap between germline ends came to 20 bases. Germline V gene data show CDR1 as SGHVS and CDR2 as FQNEAQ. The length of the CDR3 is 15 residues.

The CDR3 DNA is TGTGCCAGCCCATCAGGGGACAGGGTTTTCTTT. Its translation is CASPSGDRVFF. The chain uses TRBV28 and TRBJ1-1; 9 bases fit TRBD1. Per germline, CDR1 MDHEN and CDR2 SYDVKM. The ends lost 8 bases at V and 13 bases at J; junction bases unmatched: 8. CDR3 length equals 11 residues.

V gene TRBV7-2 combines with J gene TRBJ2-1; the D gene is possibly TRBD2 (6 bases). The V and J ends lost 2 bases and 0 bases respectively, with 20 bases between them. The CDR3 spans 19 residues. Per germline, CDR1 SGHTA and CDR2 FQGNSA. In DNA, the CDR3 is TGTGCCAGCAGCTTACTCCCCTATAGCGGAGGGAGCTCCTACAATGAGCAGTTCTTC. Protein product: CASSLLPYSGGSSYNEQFF.

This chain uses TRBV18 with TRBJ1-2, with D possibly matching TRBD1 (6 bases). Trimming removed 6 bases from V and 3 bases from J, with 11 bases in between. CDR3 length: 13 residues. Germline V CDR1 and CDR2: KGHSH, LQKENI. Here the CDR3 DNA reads TGTGCCAGCTCGCGAGGGGGGGACTATGGCTACACCTTC. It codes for CASSRGGDYGYTF.

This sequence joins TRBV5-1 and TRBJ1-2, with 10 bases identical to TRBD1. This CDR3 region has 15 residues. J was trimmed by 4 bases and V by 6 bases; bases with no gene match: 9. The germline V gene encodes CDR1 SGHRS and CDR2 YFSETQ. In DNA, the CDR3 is TGCGCCAGCACCATCTCCGGGACAGGGGCCTATGGCTACACCTTC. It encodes CASTISGTGAYGYTF.

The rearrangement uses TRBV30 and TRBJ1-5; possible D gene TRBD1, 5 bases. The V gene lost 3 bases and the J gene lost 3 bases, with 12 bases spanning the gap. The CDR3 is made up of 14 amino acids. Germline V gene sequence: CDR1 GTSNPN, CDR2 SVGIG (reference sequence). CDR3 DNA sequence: TGTGCCTGGAGCAGCGGGGGGGTCAATCAGCCCCAGCATTTT. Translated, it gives CAWSSGGVNQPQHF.

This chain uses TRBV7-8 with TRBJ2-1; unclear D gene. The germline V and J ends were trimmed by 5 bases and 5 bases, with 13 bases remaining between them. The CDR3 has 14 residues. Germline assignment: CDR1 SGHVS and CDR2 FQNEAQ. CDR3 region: CASSPMPADNEQFF. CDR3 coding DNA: TGTGCCAGCAGCCCGATGCCTGCGGACAATGAGCAGTTCTTC.

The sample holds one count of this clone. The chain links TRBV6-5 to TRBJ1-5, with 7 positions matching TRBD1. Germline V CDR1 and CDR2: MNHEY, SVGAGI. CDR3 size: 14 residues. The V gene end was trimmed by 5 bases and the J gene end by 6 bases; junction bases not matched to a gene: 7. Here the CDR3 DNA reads TGTGCCAGCAGTCCCGGGACAGTAACTCAGCCCCAGCATTTT. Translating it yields CASSPGTVTQPQHF.

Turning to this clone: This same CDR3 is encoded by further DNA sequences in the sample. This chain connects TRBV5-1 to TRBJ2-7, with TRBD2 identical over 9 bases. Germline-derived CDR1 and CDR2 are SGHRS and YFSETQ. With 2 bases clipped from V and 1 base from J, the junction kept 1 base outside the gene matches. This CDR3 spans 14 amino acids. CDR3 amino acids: CASSFSGSSYEQYF. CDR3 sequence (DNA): TGCGCCAGCAGCTTTAGCGGGAGTTCCTACGAGCAGTACTTC. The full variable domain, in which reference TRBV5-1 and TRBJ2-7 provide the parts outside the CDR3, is KAGVTQTPRYLIKTRGQQVTLSCSPISGHRSVSWYQQTPGQGLQFLFEYFSETQRNKGNFPGRFSGRQFSNSRSEMNVSTLELGDSALYLCASSFSGSSYEQYFGPGTRLTVT.

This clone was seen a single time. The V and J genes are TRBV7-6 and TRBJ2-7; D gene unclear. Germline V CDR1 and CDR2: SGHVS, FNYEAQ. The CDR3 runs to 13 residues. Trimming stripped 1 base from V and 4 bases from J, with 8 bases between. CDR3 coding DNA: TGTGCCAGCAGCTTAGTCGAGCGTTACGAGCAGTACTTC. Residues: CASSLVERYEQYF.

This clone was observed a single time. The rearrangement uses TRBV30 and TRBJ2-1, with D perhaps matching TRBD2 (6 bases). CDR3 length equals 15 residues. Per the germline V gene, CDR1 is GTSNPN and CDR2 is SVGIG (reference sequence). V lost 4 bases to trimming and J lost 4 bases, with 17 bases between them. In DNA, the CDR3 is TGTGCCTGGAAACTCCGGGCGGGAAAGTACAATGAGCAGTTCTTC. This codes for CAWKLRAGKYNEQFF.

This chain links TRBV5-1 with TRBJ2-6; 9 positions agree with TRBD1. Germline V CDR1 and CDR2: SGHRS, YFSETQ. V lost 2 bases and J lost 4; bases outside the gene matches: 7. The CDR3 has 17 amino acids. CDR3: CASSFEQGALGANVLTF. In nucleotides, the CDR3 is TGCGCCAGCAGCTTTGAACAGGGGGCGCTAGGGGCCAACGTCCTGACTTTC.

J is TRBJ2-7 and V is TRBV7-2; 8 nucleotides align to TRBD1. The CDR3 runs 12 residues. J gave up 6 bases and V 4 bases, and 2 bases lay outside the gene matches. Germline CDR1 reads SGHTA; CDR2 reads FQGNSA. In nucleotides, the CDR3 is TGTGCCAGCAGCTCGGACAGGGTCGAGCAGTACTTC. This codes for CASSSDRVEQYF.